Presented here are 6 T cell receptor beta chains from one specimen sequenced in a study of HIV-infected patients and healthy controls. TCRdb recomputed calls from the 5' RACE reads with MiXCR, one row per CDR3 protein. The profile shows fewer than 20,000 distinct CDR3 sequences, roughly 19% of them singletons. The sequenced material came from CD8+ T cells from blood. The receptor set was obtained from a human donor in good health.

The chain has TRBV7-2 and TRBJ1-1, with a tentative D call TRBD1 (6 bases). This CDR3 is 15 amino acids long. Trimming shortened V by 3 bases and J by 4 bases, and 15 bases separated the two germline ends. CDR1 is SGHTA, CDR2 FQGNSA, per germline. The CDR3 DNA sequence: TGTGCCAGCAGCTTGCCGGACAGAATATTCACTGAAGCTTTCTTT. This sequence encodes CASSLPDRIFTEAFF. Using reference TRBV7-2 and TRBJ1-1 for the parts outside the CDR3, the full variable domain is GAGVSQSPSNKVTEKGKDVELRCDPISGHTALYWYRQSLGQGLEFLIYFQGNSAPDKSGLPSDRFSAERTGGSVSTLTIQRTQQEDSAVYLCASSLPDRIFTEAFFGQGTRLTVV.

This clonotype has just a few counts. V and J are TRBV7-9 and TRBJ2-7; 11 bases line up with TRBD1. The CDR3 covers 15 residues. V was pared by 4 bases and J by 1 base, with 3 bases of the junction left unmatched. Germline CDR1 SEHNR, CDR2 FQNEAQ (reference sequence). CDR3 in amino acids: CASSSGQGGSYEQYF. CDR3 coding DNA: TGTGCCAGCAGCTCGGGACAGGGGGGTTCCTACGAGCAGTACTTC.

The chain couples TRBV9 to TRBJ2-7; D might be TRBD1 (5 bases). The CDR3 covers 14 residues. Germline loops: CDR1 SGDLS, CDR2 YYNGEE. Trimming took 1 base from V and 1 from J, leaving 9 bases between them. Here the CDR3 DNA reads TGTGCCAGCAGCGTATTTCAGGGTTCCTACGAGCAGTACTTC. Translation gives CASSVFQGSYEQYF. The full variable domain, its missing parts supplied by reference TRBV9 and TRBJ2-7, is DSGVTQTPKHLITATGQRVTLRCSPRSGDLSVYWYQQSLDQGLQFLIQYYNGEERAKGNILERFSAQQFPDLHSELNLSSLELGDSALYFCASSVFQGSYEQYFGPGTRLTVT.

This clonotype was detected many times. This chain joins TRBV29-1 and TRBJ2-1, with a weak D call TRBD2 (5 bases). V was shortened by 0 bases and J by 4 bases, with 7 bases between the two germline ends. Germline lookup yields CDR1 SQVTM and CDR2 ANQGSEA. The CDR3 sequence is 13 residues long. The CDR3 here is CSVEEAEYNEQFF. In nucleotides, the CDR3 is TGCAGCGTTGAAGAAGCGGAGTACAATGAGCAGTTCTTC.

This clonotype is labeled as medium-sized (0.01 to 0.1%). CDR3 bases: TGTGCCAGCAGCGTAGGGGACATTCAAGAGACCCAGTACTTC. Amino acid sequence: CASSVGDIQETQYF. This rearrangement joins TRBV9 to TRBJ2-5; a weak D match, TRBD1 (6 bases). The CDR3 runs 14 residues. V was cut by 0 bases and J by 2 bases, with 8 bases left in between. Germline V gene lookup returns CDR1 SGDLS and CDR2 YYNGEE.

V gene TRBV5-6 combines with J gene TRBJ2-7; no clear D gene. V dropped 5 bases and J dropped 6 bases, with 18 bases sitting between them. Germline-derived CDR1 and CDR2 are SGHDT and YYEEEE. This CDR3 has 14 amino acids. This CDR3 reads CASSPGSRFTEQYF. DNA for the CDR3: TGTGCCAGCAGTCCCGGGTCCCGATTCACCGAGCAGTACTTC.